Presented here are 31 T cell receptor beta chains from one specimen sequenced in a study of T cells in Graves' hyperthyroidism and ophthalmopathy (dated by TCRdb to the late 2010s). Library preparation was by multiplex PCR. The listed sequencing device is Illumina HiSeq 2000. TCR beta CDR3 regions were amplified from RNA transcripts. For the first round of RT-PCR on the TCR CDR3, the HTBI primer set was used together with the Qiagen OneStep RT-PCR kit. Starting from the raw public reads, TCRdb applied fastp trimming at Q25, assembled clones with MiXCR and retained in-frame beta chains. Each CDR3 protein appears once, grouped with its most common genes and DNA. The sample records hundreds of thousands of distinct CDR3 sequences, roughly 17% of which are singletons. The ten largest make up less than 4.5% of the sample. Specimen: blood. The receptors come from a woman in her twenties or thirties with Graves' hyperthyroidism.

Many counts were recorded for this clonotype. This rearrangement joins TRBV6-1 to TRBJ2-1; the match to TRBD2 covers 8 bases. The CDR3 sequence is 12 residues long. The trim removed 7 bases at V and 7 bases at J, leaving 3 bases unmatched. The germline V gene encodes CDR1 MNHNS and CDR2 SASEGT. CDR3 in amino acids: CASMRGRNEQFF. For the CDR3, the DNA is TGTGCCAGCATGCGCGGGAGGAATGAGCAGTTCTTC.

The gene calls are TRBV30 and TRBJ2-7; 7 bases map to TRBD2. The CDR3 covers 13 residues. Germline CDR1 and CDR2: GTSNPN and SVGIG (reference sequence). Trimming took 1 base from V and 7 from J; bases not matched to a gene: 7. Here the CDR3 DNA reads TGTGCCTGGAGTGAACCGGGACTAAGAGAGCAGTACTTC. Protein: CAWSEPGLREQYF.

The chain carries TRBV13 and TRBJ2-7; 12 bases agree with TRBD2. The CDR3 runs to 18 residues. The V segment lost 4 bases and the J segment 3 bases; nucleotides outside the gene matches: 13. CDR1 is PRHDT and CDR2 is FYEKMQ in the germline V gene (reference sequence). CDR3 residues: CASSSTLTSGSANYEQYF. CDR3 bases: TGTGCCAGCAGCTCAACCCTGACTAGCGGGAGCGCGAACTACGAGCAGTACTTC.

In its sample, this clonotype was seen a few times. V gene TRBV6-2 or TRBV6-3 combines with J gene TRBJ1-5; no reliable D call. The CDR3 contains 14 residues. Germline values: CDR1 MNHEY, CDR2 SVGEGT. The V gene lost 2 bases and the J gene lost 2 bases, with 7 bases spanning the gap. This CDR3 reads CASSYDVGNQPQHF. The CDR3 DNA follows: TGTGCCAGCAGTTACGATGTGGGCAATCAGCCCCAGCATTTT.

The V gene is TRBV7-2, the J gene TRBJ2-5, with 8 nucleotides matching TRBD1. The CDR3 has 15 amino acids. Germline values: CDR1 SGHTA, CDR2 FQGNSA. V shed 7 bases and J 6 bases; nucleotides not matched to a gene: 13. CDR3 sequence: CASTTQGAVVKTQYF. For the CDR3, the DNA is TGTGCCAGCACCACCCAGGGGGCGGTTGTGAAGACCCAGTACTTC.

As concerns this clonotype: Here the CDR3 omits its conserved ending phenylalanine or tryptophan, so a read error is the likely source. The chain is built from TRBV5-1 and TRBJ1-1; 7 bases agree with TRBD1. Germline V gives CDR1 SGHRS, CDR2 YFSETQ. J was trimmed by 0 bases and V by 4 bases; bases with no gene match: 3. This CDR3 region has 14 residues. The DNA for the CDR3 is TGCGCCAGCAGCGGGGACAGTATGAACACTGAAGCTTTCCTT. This gives the protein CASSGDSMNTEAFL.

This clonotype was counted ten times or more. The chain uses TRBV11-1 and TRBJ1-5; maybe TRBD1 (5 bases). V was trimmed by 4 bases and J by 4 bases, leaving 8 bases between them. The CDR3 spans 13 residues. CDR1 is SGHAT, CDR2 FQDESV, per germline (reference sequence). The chain's CDR3 is CASSWGRNQPQHF. As DNA, the CDR3 is TGTGCCAGCAGCTGGGGCAGGAATCAGCCCCAGCATTTT.

The genes are TRBV9 and TRBJ2-7; 9 bases match TRBD1. CDR3 length equals 14 residues. Trimming cost V 4 bases and J 7 bases; bases outside gene matches: 9. CDR1 and CDR2 (germline): SGDLS, YYNGEE. In DNA form, the CDR3 reads TGTGCCAGCAGCCCCTGGACAGGGGAGGAAGAGCAGTACTTC. Translating gives CASSPWTGEEEQYF.

V gene TRBV29-1 combines with J gene TRBJ1-2; D remains ambiguous. There are 14 residues in the CDR3. Germline values: CDR1 SQVTM, CDR2 ANQGSEA. The V gene lost 2 bases and the J gene lost 2 bases, with 12 bases spanning the gap. The CDR3 DNA reads as TGCAGCGTTGAAATTGGCAGGATCAACTATGGCTACACCTTC. It specifies CSVEIGRINYGYTF.

This chain joins TRBV20-1 and TRBJ2-7; 9 bases match TRBD1. From germline, CDR1 is DFQATT and CDR2 SNEGSKA (reference sequence). The trim removed 0 bases at V and 3 bases at J, leaving 3 bases unmatched. The CDR3 spans 14 residues. CDR3 DNA sequence: TGCAGTGCTAGAGAGCAGACAGGGGGCTACGAGCAGTACTTC. It yields the protein CSAREQTGGYEQYF.

As concerns this clonotype: An end of the junction differs from the germline gene, which may be a read error. J is TRBJ2-7 and V is TRBV6-1, with unresolved D. This CDR3 comprises 11 residues. Germline V gene data show CDR1 as MNHNS and CDR2 as SASEGT. CDR3 amino acids: CASRRSYEQHF. DNA of the CDR3: TGTGCCAGCAGAAGATCCTACGAGCAGCACTTC.

This clonotype was seen repeatedly, ten times or more. The J gene is TRBJ1-2, the V gene TRBV6-5; D is unclear. The V end lost 0 bases, the J end lost 3 bases, and 8 bases lay between the germline ends. This CDR3 has 14 residues. The germline V gene encodes CDR1 MNHEY and CDR2 SVGAGI. The CDR3 DNA sequence: TGTGCCAGCAGTTACTCCGCCAGCTACTATGGCTACACCTTC. It yields the protein CASSYSASYYGYTF.

This clonotype showed up many times. The chain combines TRBV28 with TRBJ2-1, with no clear D. V dropped 5 bases and J dropped 4 bases, with 15 bases sitting between them. The CDR3 is 15 residues long. CDR1 and CDR2 from the germline V gene are MDHEN and SYDVKM. The chain's CDR3 is CASSLSSVGYNEQFF. The CDR3 nucleotides read TGTGCCAGCAGTCTTAGTTCGGTGGGATACAATGAGCAGTTCTTC.

Ten or more counts support this clonotype. V usage is TRBV12-3 or TRBV12-4 and J usage is TRBJ2-1; 7 bases align to TRBD2. V lost 0 bases to trimming and J lost 11 bases; unmatched junction nucleotides: 10. The CDR3 runs to 15 residues. This CDR3 is CASSLAGGPGGQQFF. The DNA of the CDR3 is TGTGCCAGCAGTTTAGCGGGAGGGCCCGGGGGACAGCAGTTCTTC.

This clonotype came up a few times. In DNA form, the CDR3 reads TGTGCCAGCAGTTTTGGCAACAGACTAAACAATCAGCCCCAGCATTTT. This encodes CASSFGNRLNNQPQHF. The J gene is TRBJ1-5, the V gene TRBV12-3 or TRBV12-4, with D unclear. This CDR3 contains 16 residues. Trimming left V 3 bases short and J 3 bases short, with 15 bases between.

This clonotype has more than one count but fewer than ten. This rearrangement joins TRBV20-1 to TRBJ2-7, with TRBD2 identical over 7 bases. Trimming at V came to 5 bases and at J to 2 bases, leaving 3 bases not matched to a gene. Germline V gene sequence: CDR1 DFQATT, CDR2 SNEGSKA (reference sequence). The CDR3 sequence is 12 residues long. CDR3 nucleotides: TGCAGTGCTCGGGACTACACCTACGAGCAGTACTTC. Translation gives CSARDYTYEQYF.

The chain couples TRBV20-1 to TRBJ1-2; no clear D gene. Germline V gene sequence: CDR1 DFQATT, CDR2 SNEGSKA (reference sequence). Trimming stripped 3 bases from V and 4 bases from J, with 12 bases between. The CDR3 runs to 13 residues. CDR3 in amino acids: CSARVNKIYGYTF. DNA for the CDR3: TGCAGTGCTAGGGTCAATAAAATCTATGGCTACACCTTC.

This clonotype was counted only a few times. This chain joins TRBV19 and TRBJ1-1; no reliable D call. Germline V gives CDR1 LNHDA, CDR2 SQIVND (reference sequence). CDR3 size: 13 residues. V shed 5 bases and J shed 3 bases, with 10 bases lying between them. The CDR3 bases are TGTGCCAGTAGTTGGACGGTAGACACTGAAGCTTTCTTT. Amino acids: CASSWTVDTEAFF. Full variable domain (outside the CDR3, taken from reference TRBV19 and TRBJ1-1): DGGITQSPKYLFRKEGQNVTLSCEQNLNHDAMYWYRQDPGQGLRLIYYSQIVNDFQKGDIAEGYSVSREKKESFPLTVTSAQKNPTAFYLCASSWTVDTEAFFGQGTRLTVV.

This clonotype was counted at least ten times. The J gene is TRBJ1-1, the V gene TRBV6-1; D unresolved. Trimming removed 8 bases at V and 5 bases at J, with 6 bases between. The V gene's germline CDR1 is MNHNS and CDR2 SASEGT. This CDR3 has 10 amino acids. Here the CDR3 DNA reads TGTGCCAGCGGTAGAACTGAAGCTTTCTTT. Residues: CASGRTEAFF.

At least ten counts were recorded for this clonotype. The V call is TRBV2, the J call TRBJ1-1, with D possibly matching TRBD1 (5 bases). There are 15 residues in the CDR3. Germline assignment: CDR1 SNHLY and CDR2 FYNNEI. The V end lost 4 bases, the J end lost 1 base, and 13 bases lay between the germline ends. The CDR3 bases are TGTGCCAGCAGTGCTACGGGGACCCAGAACACTGAAGCTTTCTTT. It encodes CASSATGTQNTEAFF.

Ten or more counts support this clonotype. The chain is built from TRBV12-3 or TRBV12-4 and TRBJ2-6; no definite D call. This CDR3 is 11 amino acids long. V was clipped by 5 bases and J by 15 bases, with 11 bases between them. The CDR3 DNA reads as TGTGCCAGCAGTCCAGCAAAGGACCTGACTTTC. This sequence encodes CASSPAKDLTF.

This clonotype turned up a few times. The chain uses TRBV24-1 and TRBJ2-1; 14 positions agree with TRBD2. Germline V CDR1 and CDR2: KGHDR, SFDVKD. This CDR3 comprises 15 residues. With 10 bases clipped from V and 15 bases from J, the junction kept 16 bases outside the gene matches. The CDR3 here is CATTDGTSGSGRVFF. CDR3 bases: TGTGCCACAACTGACGGGACTAGCGGGAGTGGTCGGGTGTTCTTC.

As regards this clonotype: A read error is possible here, since a much larger clone lies one base away. Because the CDR3 is missing its conserved closing phenylalanine or tryptophan, this is likely a read error. The rearrangement links TRBV7-2 to TRBJ1-1; D gene ambiguous. Deletions cut 1 base from V and 5 bases from J, with 11 bases between. Germline values: CDR1 SGHTA, CDR2 FQGNSA. This CDR3 is built from 14 residues. Here the CDR3 reads CASSLVSVGTEAFS. CDR3 nucleotides: TGTGCCAGCAGCTTAGTATCCGTGGGGACTGAAGCTTTCTCT.

This sequence joins TRBV5-1 and TRBJ2-5; possible D gene TRBD2, 7 bases. Looked up from germline, CDR1 is SGHRS and CDR2 is YFSETQ. This CDR3 comprises 16 residues. Trimming pared 2 bases from V and 3 bases from J, leaving 17 bases between. The CDR3 is CASSFLGGAPKETQYF. The CDR3 DNA follows: TGCGCCAGCAGCTTCCTAGGGGGGGCGCCTAAAGAGACCCAGTACTTC.

The chain recombines TRBV5-5 with TRBJ2-1; D uncertain. This CDR3 region has 14 residues. The V gene lost 4 bases and the J gene lost 0 bases, with 8 bases spanning the gap. Germline CDR1 SGHKS, CDR2 YYEKEE (reference sequence). The CDR3 sequence is CASSARSSYNEQFF. CDR3 coding DNA: TGTGCCAGCAGCGCCCGTAGCTCCTACAATGAGCAGTTCTTC.

This clonotype appeared many times. V gene TRBV6-1 combines with J gene TRBJ2-7, with TRBD2 matching 9 bases. V shed 7 bases and J 5 bases; nucleotides not matched to a gene: 12. CDR3 length: 15 residues. The germline V gene has CDR1 MNHNS and CDR2 SASEGT. CDR3 DNA sequence: TGTGCCAGCAACGCGATAGCGGGAGTTAAAGACGAGCAGTACTTC. It specifies CASNAIAGVKDEQYF.

This clonotype has a handful of counts. The chain recombines TRBV5-1 with TRBJ2-7; 11 nucleotides match TRBD2. The CDR3 length is 14 residues. Trimming removed 4 bases from V and 5 bases from J; junction bases left unmatched: 5. Germline lookup yields CDR1 SGHRS and CDR2 YFSETQ. Here the CDR3 reads CASSQLAGADEQYF. The CDR3 nucleotides read TGCGCCAGCAGCCAACTAGCGGGAGCGGACGAGCAGTACTTC.

This clonotype was observed a handful of times. This chain joins TRBV4-1 and TRBJ2-5; 10 bases fit TRBD2. The CDR3 runs 16 residues. Per germline, CDR1 MGHRA and CDR2 YSYEKL. The V and J ends lost 0 bases and 5 bases, in that order; junction bases with no gene match: 6. The CDR3 protein is CASSQDGTSVFETQYF. In DNA form, the CDR3 reads TGCGCCAGCAGCCAAGACGGGACTAGCGTTTTTGAGACCCAGTACTTC.

The rearrangement uses TRBV7-3 and TRBJ2-2; D call uncertain. The germline gives CDR1 SGHTA, CDR2 FQGTGA. V lost 2 bases to trimming and J lost 6 bases, with 10 bases between them. This CDR3 is 14 amino acids long. In DNA form, the CDR3 reads TGTGCCAGCAGCTTACGGCGGCGAGCCGGGGAGCTGTTTTTT. Its protein is CASSLRRRAGELFF. The variable domain in full, completed from reference TRBV7-3 and TRBJ2-2, reads GAGVSQTPSNKVTEKGKYVELRCDPISGHTALYWYRQSLGQGPEFLIYFQGTGAADDSGLPNDRFFAVRPEGSVSTLKIQRTERGDSAVYLCASSLRRRAGELFFGEGSRLTVL.

The chain combines TRBV28 with TRBJ1-2, with D perhaps TRBD1 (6 bases). Germline CDR1 reads MDHEN; CDR2 reads SYDVKM. Trimming removed 3 bases at V and 4 bases at J, with 24 bases between. This CDR3 is 18 amino acids long. DNA for the CDR3: TGTGCCAGCAGTTTGTTTATCAGGGGAAGAGAAAAAATCTATGGCTACACCTTC. Translation gives CASSLFIRGREKIYGYTF.

This chain connects TRBV28 to TRBJ1-6, with D perhaps matching TRBD1 (6 bases). Germline CDR1 and CDR2: MDHEN and SYDVKM. The CDR3 length is 15 residues. V lost 6 bases and J 4 bases, leaving 13 bases between the germline ends. CDR3: CASSPGQLYNSPLHF. In nucleotides, the CDR3 is TGTGCCAGCAGCCCGGGACAACTATATAATTCACCCCTCCACTTT.